This entry lists 31 T cell receptor beta chains sequenced from one sample in a study of siplizumab effects on memory and regulatory T cells. Assay: immunoSEQ multiplex PCR; the TCRdb copy retains only in-frame clones and omits some. This table has 100,000 or so clones, roughly 91% appearing once. Sequencing was done on a sample of CD4+ T cells sorted from blood. Source of these receptors: a human donor in good health.

The chain links TRBV18 to TRBJ1-4, with 8 bases matching TRBD1. The CDR3 is 16 residues long. The V gene's germline CDR1 is KGHSH and CDR2 LQKENI. With 5 bases clipped from V and 4 bases from J, the junction kept 9 bases outside the gene matches. The CDR3 region is CASSTLGTGLNEKLFF. The CDR3 nucleotides read TGTGCCAGCTCAACCCTCGGGACAGGCCTTAATGAAAAACTGTTTTTT.

The CDR3 DNA is TGCGCCAGCAGACGGGACTCCTCCTACAATGAGCAGTTCTTC. This sequence encodes CASRRDSSYNEQFF. The chain couples TRBV5-1 to TRBJ2-1; possible D gene TRBD2, 6 bases. Trimming pared 5 bases from V and 0 bases from J, leaving 9 bases between. Germline-derived CDR1 and CDR2 are SGHRS and YFSETQ. This CDR3 has 14 residues.

The gene calls are TRBV12-2 and TRBJ2-3; the table's D call of TRBD1 was not tested on the DNA. TRBV12-2 is flagged as a pseudogene. The CDR3 is 18 residues long. CDR3 region: CASRLGYWKQAQPDTQYF. CDR3 bases: TGTGCAAGTCGCTTAGGATATTGGAAGCAGGCCCAGCCAGATACGCAGTATTTT.

V usage is TRBV7-2 and J usage is TRBJ2-1; D may correspond to TRBD1 or TRBD2 (5 bases each). CDR3 length equals 16 residues. Germline values: CDR1 SGHTA, CDR2 FQGNSA. Trimming removed 5 bases from V and 8 bases from J, with 22 bases in between. The DNA for the CDR3 is TGTGCCAGCAGCCCCTCCCCCGGGACCCCCCTCGATGAGCAGTTCTTC. Translated: CASSPSPGTPLDEQFF.

J is TRBJ2-1 and V is TRBV20-1; D ambiguous. The germline CDR1 and CDR2 sequences are DFQATT and SNEGSKA (reference sequence). The V gene lost 5 bases and the J gene lost 9 bases, with 11 bases spanning the gap. CDR3 length equals 11 residues. CDR3 nucleotides: TGCAGTGCTCTCGACGAGCTTGAGCAGTTCTTC. Translation gives CSALDELEQFF.

The chain links TRBV5-1 to TRBJ2-3, with no clear D. Looked up from germline, CDR1 is SGHRS and CDR2 is YFSETQ. V was clipped by 7 bases and J by 1 base, with 13 bases between them. CDR3 length: 14 amino acids. The CDR3 loop is CASRPVRGTDTQYF. The CDR3 DNA follows: TGCGCCAGCCGCCCAGTAAGGGGCACAGATACGCAGTATTTT.

This sequence joins TRBV5-1 and TRBJ2-2, with D possibly called TRBD1 or TRBD2 (5 bases each). The CDR3 is 14 residues long. The germline V gene has CDR1 SGHRS and CDR2 YFSETQ. The ends were cut back, 4 bases at V and 2 bases at J, with 9 bases in the middle. DNA of the CDR3: TGCGCCAGCAGCCGGGACGGAAACACCGGGGAGCTGTTTTTT. Translation gives CASSRDGNTGELFF.

This clone appeared a few times. This sequence joins TRBV2 and TRBJ1-2, with D possibly matching TRBD1 (5 bases). The CDR3 has 12 residues. Germline loops: CDR1 SNHLY, CDR2 FYNNEI. V lost 7 bases and J 6 bases, leaving 12 bases between the germline ends. The CDR3 loop is CASTPEQDGYTF. CDR3 DNA sequence: TGTGCCAGCACCCCGGAACAGGATGGCTACACCTTC.

V gene TRBV5-4 combines with J gene TRBJ2-5, with 7 bases matching TRBD1. The CDR3 sequence is 15 residues long. After removal of 6 bases from V and 4 bases from J, the junction contained 12 bases not matched to a gene. The germline gives CDR1 SGHNT, CDR2 YYREEE (reference sequence). CDR3 sequence (DNA): TGTGCCAGCAAACGTAACGACAGGGACGGAGAGACCCAGTACTTC. This codes for CASKRNDRDGETQYF. The whole variable domain, filled in from reference TRBV5-4 and TRBJ2-5, reads ETGVTQSPTHLIKTRGQQVTLRCSSQSGHNTVSWYQQALGQGPQFIFQYYREEENGRGNFPPRFSGLQFPNYSSELNVNALELDDSALYLCASKRNDRDGETQYFGPGTRLLVL.

The chain recombines TRBV7-9 with TRBJ2-7, with 9 bases aligning to TRBD1. The ends lost 5 bases at V and 1 base at J; junction bases unmatched: 6. The CDR3 contains 15 residues. Germline CDR1 reads SEHNR; CDR2 reads FQNEAQ (reference sequence). As DNA, the CDR3 is TGTGCCAGCAGCCAGTACGGGACAGGGTCCTACGAGCAGTACTTC. It is translated as CASSQYGTGSYEQYF. Complete variable domain (other parts from reference TRBV7-9 and TRBJ2-7): DTGVSQNPRHKITKRGQNVTFRCDPISEHNRLYWYRQTLGQGPEFLTYFQNEAQLEKSRLLSDRFSAERPKGSFSTLEIQRTEQGDSAMYLCASSQYGTGSYEQYFGPGTRLTVT.

The chain links TRBV6-5 to TRBJ1-1, with D maybe TRBD1 (5 bases). This CDR3 is built from 16 residues. V gave up 2 bases and J gave up 5 bases, with 18 bases separating them. Germline values: CDR1 MNHEY, CDR2 SVGAGI. The CDR3 sequence: CASSYRRVLGGTEAFF. CDR3 coding DNA: TGTGCCAGCAGTTACAGACGGGTCCTTGGGGGTACTGAAGCTTTCTTT.

The rearrangement joins TRBV28 to TRBJ2-5; 7 bases are shared with TRBD2. The length of the CDR3 is 13 residues. The V and J ends lost 7 bases and 3 bases, in that order; junction bases with no gene match: 5. Germline assignment: CDR1 MDHEN and CDR2 SYDVKM. The CDR3 region has the DNA TGTGCCAGCACCCGCCGGGGGGAAGAGACCCAGTACTTC. It translates to CASTRRGEETQYF.

The chain employs TRBV5-1 and TRBJ1-1; D is undetermined. V shed 4 bases and J shed 5 bases, with 6 bases lying between them. This CDR3 has 11 residues. Germline V lookup: CDR1 SGHRS, CDR2 YFSETQ. The CDR3 DNA reads as TGCGCCAGCAGCGGGGATACTGAAGCTTTCTTT. It translates to CASSGDTEAFF.

This sequence joins TRBV5-1 and TRBJ2-1, with 7 bases fitting TRBD2. This CDR3 comprises 15 residues. The ends lost 2 bases at V and 7 bases at J; junction bases unmatched: 9. In germline, CDR1 is SGHRS, CDR2 YFSETQ. The CDR3 reads CASSLGGRRDNEQFF. As DNA, the CDR3 is TGCGCCAGCAGCTTAGGCGGGAGAAGGGATAATGAGCAGTTCTTC.

This chain links TRBV7-8 with TRBJ2-5, with TRBD2 matching 11 bases. The germline V gene encodes CDR1 SGHVS and CDR2 FQNEAQ. The CDR3 consists of 17 residues. Unmatched junction bases numbered 10, after V lost 4 bases and J lost 3 bases. The DNA of the CDR3 is TGTGCCAGCAGCTCCATTCGTACGACTAGCGGGAAAGAGACCCAGTACTTC. Its translation is CASSSIRTTSGKETQYF.

This sequence joins TRBV14 and TRBJ1-2; TRBD1 aligns across 7 bases. J was trimmed by 8 bases and V by 5 bases; bases with no gene match: 11. The CDR3 is made up of 14 amino acids. Per germline, CDR1 SGHDN and CDR2 FVKESK. The CDR3 DNA reads TGTGCCAGCAGCTACTCCAGGGGGGTGAGCGGCTACACCTTC. Protein: CASSYSRGVSGYTF.

The chain has TRBV10-3 and TRBJ1-2, with 7 bases identical to TRBD1. Germline CDR1 is ENHRY and CDR2 is SYGVKD. CDR3 length: 14 residues. The junction had 6 bases not matched to a gene; V was cut back by 3 bases and J by 5 bases. CDR3 sequence (DNA): TGTGCCATCAGTGATCCCGTGACAGGGTATGGCTACACCTTC. Protein product: CAISDPVTGYGYTF.

The chain recombines TRBV7-9 with TRBJ2-7; possibly TRBD1 or TRBD2 for D (5 bases each). Germline assignment: CDR1 SEHNR and CDR2 FQNEAQ (reference sequence). The CDR3 runs 19 residues. V lost 4 bases to trimming and J lost 2 bases, with 27 bases between them. The CDR3 DNA sequence: TGTGCCAGCAGCTCCCACCGGGGCCCCCGACCCTCTGGAGCCTACGAGCAGTACTTC. This codes for CASSSHRGPRPSGAYEQYF.

The CDR3 is CASSQGRGLASPLHF. The CDR3, as DNA: TGTGCCAGCAGCCAAGGGAGGGGGCTGGCTTCACCCCTCCACTTT. This chain connects TRBV14 to TRBJ1-6; 7 bases map to TRBD1. The CDR3 is 15 amino acids. The V gene end was trimmed by 1 base and the J gene end by 9 bases; junction bases not matched to a gene: 6. CDR1 and CDR2 from the germline V gene are SGHDN and FVKESK.

The rearrangement joins TRBV5-4 to TRBJ1-1; D ambiguous. Between the trimmed V and J ends, which lost 0 bases and 2 bases, there was a span of 5 bases. The CDR3 covers 13 residues. Germline CDR1 SGHNT, CDR2 YYREEE (reference sequence). CDR3 protein: CASSLVDNTEAFF. The CDR3 DNA follows: TGTGCCAGCAGCTTGGTAGATAACACTGAAGCTTTCTTT.

The V and J genes are TRBV9 and TRBJ2-1; TRBD2 aligns across 10 bases. Germline loops: CDR1 SGDLS, CDR2 YYNGEE. CDR3 size: 16 residues. With 0 bases clipped from V and 4 bases from J, the junction kept 4 bases outside the gene matches. The CDR3 reads CASSVEEAGGYNEQFF. The CDR3, as DNA: TGTGCCAGCAGCGTAGAGGAAGCGGGGGGGTACAATGAGCAGTTCTTC.

The V and J genes are TRBV4-1 and TRBJ2-1, with 13 bases fitting TRBD2. The germline gives CDR1 MGHRA, CDR2 YSYEKL. The CDR3 is 15 residues long. The ends lost 6 bases at V and 5 bases at J; junction bases unmatched: 4. In DNA form, the CDR3 reads TGCGCCAGCAGTCGACTAGCGGGGGGCAACAATGAGCAGTTCTTC. Translating gives CASSRLAGGNNEQFF.

This clone was recorded once. V gene TRBV10-3 combines with J gene TRBJ2-1; TRBD1 matches 8 bases. Germline trimming cut 0 bases from V and 9 bases from J; bases unmatched to any gene: 7. The CDR3 is made up of 15 amino acids. CDR1 is ENHRY, CDR2 SYGVKD, per germline. The DNA for the CDR3 is TGTGCCATCAGTGAGTCGCTTTCAGGGGGCGGTGAGCAGTTCTTC. Protein product: CAISESLSGGGEQFF.

The count of this clone is one. The rearrangement joins TRBV30 to TRBJ2-1; weak D call: TRBD2 (6 bases). There are 16 residues in the CDR3. From germline, CDR1 is GTSNPN and CDR2 SVGIG (reference sequence). Trimming left V 3 bases short and J 1 base short, with 16 bases between. CDR3 loop: CAWSLPGGSSYNEQFF. As DNA, the CDR3 is TGTGCCTGGAGCCTTCCTGGAGGGAGTTCCTACAATGAGCAGTTCTTC.

The chain carries TRBV7-2 and TRBJ2-1; 14 bases align to TRBD2. The CDR3 runs to 16 residues. Losses at the gene ends were 5 bases for V and 8 bases for J; bases not matched to a gene: 8. Per germline, CDR1 SGHTA and CDR2 FQGNSA. The DNA of the CDR3 is TGTGCCAGCAGCCGCACCGGGACTAGCGGGAGTGATGAGCAGTTCTTC. This translates into CASSRTGTSGSDEQFF. The full variable domain, its missing parts supplied by reference TRBV7-2 and TRBJ2-1, is GAGVSQSPSNKVTEKGKDVELRCDPISGHTALYWYRQSLGQGLEFLIYFQGNSAPDKSGLPSDRFSAERTGGSVSTLTIQRTQQEDSAVYLCASSRTGTSGSDEQFFGPGTRLTVL.

V is TRBV5-1 and J is TRBJ2-2; unclear D gene. Trimming stripped 0 bases from V and 2 bases from J, with 5 bases between. This CDR3 is built from 14 residues. Germline V CDR1 and CDR2: SGHRS, YFSETQ. The CDR3 loop reads CASSLVANTGELFF. The CDR3 nucleotides are TGCGCCAGCAGCTTGGTGGCAAACACCGGGGAGCTGTTTTTT. Full variable domain (rest looked up from reference TRBV5-1 and TRBJ2-2): KAGVTQTPRYLIKTRGQQVTLSCSPISGHRSVSWYQQTPGQGLQFLFEYFSETQRNKGNFPGRFSGRQFSNSRSEMNVSTLELGDSALYLCASSLVANTGELFFGEGSRLTVL.

The chain joins TRBV5-1 to TRBJ2-7; TRBD2 matches at 8 bases. V trimming: 1 base; J trimming: 4 bases; junction bases outside the gene matches: 13. This CDR3 contains 17 residues. Germline-derived CDR1 and CDR2 are SGHRS and YFSETQ. The CDR3 bases are TGCGCCAGCAGCTTGCCCCCCTTAAGCGGGAGCCTTTACGAGCAGTACTTC. It yields the protein CASSLPPLSGSLYEQYF. Drawing the rest from reference TRBV5-1 and TRBJ2-7, the complete variable domain is KAGVTQTPRYLIKTRGQQVTLSCSPISGHRSVSWYQQTPGQGLQFLFEYFSETQRNKGNFPGRFSGRQFSNSRSEMNVSTLELGDSALYLCASSLPPLSGSLYEQYFGPGTRLTVT.

V usage is TRBV11-2 and J usage is TRBJ2-5; 8 positions agree with TRBD2. The V gene end was trimmed by 1 base and the J gene end by 5 bases; junction bases not matched to a gene: 9. The CDR3 is 16 residues long. From germline, CDR1 is SGHAT and CDR2 FQNNGV. CDR3 nucleotide sequence: TGTGCCAGCAGCTTAGGGGTACGAGCGGGAGCGGAGACCCAGTACTTC. This sequence encodes CASSLGVRAGAETQYF. Complete variable domain (other parts from reference TRBV11-2 and TRBJ2-5): EAGVAQSPRYKIIEKRQSVAFWCNPISGHATLYWYQQILGQGPKLLIQFQNNGVVDDSQLPKDRFSAERLKGVDSTLKIQPAKLEDSAVYLCASSLGVRAGAETQYFGPGTRLLVL.

The chain has TRBV6-1 and TRBJ1-2; perhaps TRBD1 as D (5 bases). Trimming pared 7 bases from V and 4 bases from J, leaving 19 bases between. Per germline, CDR1 MNHNS and CDR2 SASEGT. The CDR3 totals 15 residues. Here the CDR3 reads CASTGGAANRYGYTF. CDR3 DNA sequence: TGTGCCAGCACCGGAGGGGCAGCGAATCGCTATGGCTACACCTTC.

This clone was found once. V usage is TRBV4-1 and J usage is TRBJ1-2; D gene ambiguous. Looked up from germline, CDR1 is MGHRA and CDR2 is YSYEKL. This CDR3 contains 15 residues. The V end lost 0 bases, the J end lost 2 bases, and 10 bases lay between the germline ends. CDR3 coding DNA: TGCGCCAGCAGCCAAGATCTAGGCACGAACTATGGCTACACCTTC. It translates to CASSQDLGTNYGYTF.

This sequence joins TRBV7-6 and TRBJ1-5; D is unresolved. Germline assignment: CDR1 SGHVS and CDR2 FNYEAQ. V was pared by 5 bases and J by 5 bases, with 19 bases between. The CDR3 extends over 16 amino acids. The CDR3 sequence is CASSPVTGSVYQPQHF. The CDR3 region has the DNA TGTGCCAGCAGCCCCGTGACCGGGTCGGTCTATCAGCCCCAGCATTTT.